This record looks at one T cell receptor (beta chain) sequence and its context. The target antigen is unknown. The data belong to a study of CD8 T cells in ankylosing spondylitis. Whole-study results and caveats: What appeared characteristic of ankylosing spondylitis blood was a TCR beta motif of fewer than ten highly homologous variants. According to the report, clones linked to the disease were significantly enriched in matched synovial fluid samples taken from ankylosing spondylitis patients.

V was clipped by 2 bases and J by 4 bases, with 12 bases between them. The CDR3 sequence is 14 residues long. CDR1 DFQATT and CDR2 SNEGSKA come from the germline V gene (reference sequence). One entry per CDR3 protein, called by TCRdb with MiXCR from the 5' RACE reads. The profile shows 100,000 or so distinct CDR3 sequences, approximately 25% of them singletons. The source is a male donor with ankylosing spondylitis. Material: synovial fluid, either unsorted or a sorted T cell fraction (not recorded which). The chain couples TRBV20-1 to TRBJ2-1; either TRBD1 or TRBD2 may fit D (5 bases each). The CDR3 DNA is TGCAGTGCTAGACGACTGGGGGATTACAATGAGCAGTTCTTC. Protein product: CSARRLGDYNEQFF.